This TCR beta chain emerged from a study of T cell repertoires in cytomegalovirus infection. Looking at the study overall: Selection of CMV epitopes for the study included recently identified HLA-C-restricted and well-studied HLA-B-restricted ones.

Details on this clonotype: Its cognate antigen is unknown.

MiXCR, run by TCRdb on the reads, gives a single entry per CDR3 protein. The data hold roughly 730,000 distinct CDR3 sequences, with about 33% observed a single time. The CDR3 is 14 amino acids. Trimming removed 5 bases at V and 0 bases at J, with 11 bases between. The chain has TRBV12-3 or TRBV12-4 and TRBJ2-7; D uncertain. The source of this sequence is a human donor in good health (CMV status not recorded). Some clones in this sample may be carry-over from other donors' samples. The sequences come from cultured PBMCs, collected from culture after CMV antigen stimulation. CDR3 sequence (DNA): TGTGCCAGCAGTCCCCGCCTCAGCTCCTACGAGCAGTACTTC. Its translation is CASSPRLSSYEQYF.